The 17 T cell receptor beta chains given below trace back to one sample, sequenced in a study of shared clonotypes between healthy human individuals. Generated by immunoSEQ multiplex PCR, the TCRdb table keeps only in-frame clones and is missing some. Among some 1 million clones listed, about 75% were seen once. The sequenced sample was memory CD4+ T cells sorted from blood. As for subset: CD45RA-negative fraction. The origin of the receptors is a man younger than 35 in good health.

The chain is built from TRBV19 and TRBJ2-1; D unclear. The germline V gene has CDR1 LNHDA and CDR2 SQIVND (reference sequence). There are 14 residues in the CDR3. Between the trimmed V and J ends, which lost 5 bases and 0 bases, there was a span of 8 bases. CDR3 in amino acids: CASSESSSYNEQFF. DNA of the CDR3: TGTGCCAGTAGTGAATCCTCCTCCTACAATGAGCAGTTCTTC. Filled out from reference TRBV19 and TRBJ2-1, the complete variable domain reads DGGITQSPKYLFRKEGQNVTLSCEQNLNHDAMYWYRQDPGQGLRLIYYSQIVNDFQKGDIAEGYSVSREKKESFPLTVTSAQKNPTAFYLCASSESSSYNEQFFGPGTRLTVL.

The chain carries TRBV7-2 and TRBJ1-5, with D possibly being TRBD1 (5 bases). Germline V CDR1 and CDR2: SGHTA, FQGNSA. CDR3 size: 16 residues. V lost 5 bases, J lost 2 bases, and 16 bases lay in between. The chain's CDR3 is CASSMPQASGNQPQHF. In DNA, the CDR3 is TGTGCCAGCAGCATGCCACAGGCATCGGGCAATCAGCCCCAGCATTTT.

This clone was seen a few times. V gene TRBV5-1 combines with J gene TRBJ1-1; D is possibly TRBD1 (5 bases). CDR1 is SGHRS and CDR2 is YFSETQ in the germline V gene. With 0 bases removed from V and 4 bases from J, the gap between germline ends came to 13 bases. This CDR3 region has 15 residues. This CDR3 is CASSLEGQVVTEAFF. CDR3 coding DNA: TGCGCCAGCAGCTTGGAGGGGCAGGTAGTCACTGAAGCTTTCTTT. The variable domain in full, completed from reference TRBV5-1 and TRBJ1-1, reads KAGVTQTPRYLIKTRGQQVTLSCSPISGHRSVSWYQQTPGQGLQFLFEYFSETQRNKGNFPGRFSGRQFSNSRSEMNVSTLELGDSALYLCASSLEGQVVTEAFFGQGTRLTVV.

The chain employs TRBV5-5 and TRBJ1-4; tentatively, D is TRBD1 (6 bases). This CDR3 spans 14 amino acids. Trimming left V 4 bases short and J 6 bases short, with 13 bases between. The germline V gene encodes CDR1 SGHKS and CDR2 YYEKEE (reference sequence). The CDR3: CASSTGTSYEKLFF. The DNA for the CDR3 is TGTGCCAGCAGCACCGGGACATCCTATGAAAAACTGTTTTTT. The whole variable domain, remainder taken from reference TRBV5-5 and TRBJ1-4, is DAGVTQSPTHLIKTRGQQVTLRCSPISGHKSVSWYQQVLGQGPQFIFQYYEKEERGRGNFPDRFSARQFPNYSSELNVNALLLGDSALYLCASSTGTSYEKLFFGSGTQLSVL.

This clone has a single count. CDR3 in DNA: TGCGCCAGCCGAGGACAATCCTCAAATGAAAAACTGTTTTTT. Residues: CASRGQSSNEKLFF. The chain couples TRBV5-1 to TRBJ1-4; TRBD1 might be the D (5 bases). The CDR3 covers 14 residues. Trimming removed 7 bases at V and 5 bases at J, with 15 bases between. The germline V gene has CDR1 SGHRS and CDR2 YFSETQ. The full variable domain, with the rest looked up from reference TRBV5-1 and TRBJ1-4, is KAGVTQTPRYLIKTRGQQVTLSCSPISGHRSVSWYQQTPGQGLQFLFEYFSETQRNKGNFPGRFSGRQFSNSRSEMNVSTLELGDSALYLCASRGQSSNEKLFFGSGTQLSVL.

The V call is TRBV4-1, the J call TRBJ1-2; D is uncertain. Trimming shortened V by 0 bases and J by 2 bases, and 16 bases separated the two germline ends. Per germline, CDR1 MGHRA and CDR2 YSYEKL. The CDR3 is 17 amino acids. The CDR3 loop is CASSQESVYSLNYGYTF. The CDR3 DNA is TGCGCCAGCAGCCAAGAAAGTGTATATAGCCTCAACTATGGCTACACCTTC.

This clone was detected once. The CDR3 nucleotides read TGTGCCAGCAGCTTATCTAGGGGGCAGAAAAACACTGAAGCTTTCTTT. Translated: CASSLSRGQKNTEAFF. The chain links TRBV11-2 to TRBJ1-1; 7 bases map to TRBD1. This CDR3 comprises 16 residues. Germline trimming cut 2 bases from V and 2 bases from J; bases unmatched to any gene: 8. In germline, CDR1 is SGHAT, CDR2 FQNNGV.

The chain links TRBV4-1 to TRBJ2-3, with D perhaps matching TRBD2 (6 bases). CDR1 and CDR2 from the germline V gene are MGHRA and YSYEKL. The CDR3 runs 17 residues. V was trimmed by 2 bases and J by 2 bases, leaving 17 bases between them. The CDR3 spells CASSQIRSGHNTDTQYF. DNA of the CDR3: TGCGCCAGCAGCCAAATCCGTAGCGGACATAACACAGATACGCAGTATTTT.

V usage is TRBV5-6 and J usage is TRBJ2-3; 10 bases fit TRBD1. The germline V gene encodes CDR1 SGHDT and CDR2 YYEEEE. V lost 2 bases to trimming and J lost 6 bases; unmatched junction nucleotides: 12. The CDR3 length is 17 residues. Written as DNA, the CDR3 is TGTGCCAGCAGCTTAGGGACAGGGGCCTGGCGTTTGGATACGCAGTATTTT. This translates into CASSLGTGAWRLDTQYF. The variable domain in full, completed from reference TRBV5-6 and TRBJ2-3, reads DAGVTQSPTHLIKTRGQQVTLRCSPKSGHDTVSWYQQALGQGPQFIFQYYEEEERQRGNFPDRFSGHQFPNYSSELNVNALLLGDSALYLCASSLGTGAWRLDTQYFGPGTRLTVL.

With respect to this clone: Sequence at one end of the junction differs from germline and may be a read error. The CDR3 region has the DNA TGTGCCATCAGTGAGTCGGGCGGCAGGGGGCCTCTGAACATTCAGTACTTC. Protein: CAISESGGRGPLNIQYF. This chain uses TRBV6-1 with TRBJ2-4; the match to TRBD1 covers 8 bases. CDR1 and CDR2 from the germline V gene are MNHNS and SASEGT. The CDR3 is made up of 17 amino acids.

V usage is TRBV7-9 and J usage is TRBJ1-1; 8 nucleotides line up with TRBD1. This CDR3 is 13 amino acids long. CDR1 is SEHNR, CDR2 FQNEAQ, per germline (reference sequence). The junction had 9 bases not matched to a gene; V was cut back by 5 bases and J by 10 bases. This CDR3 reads CASSHGTGSGAFF. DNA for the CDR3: TGTGCCAGCAGCCATGGGACAGGAAGTGGAGCTTTCTTT.

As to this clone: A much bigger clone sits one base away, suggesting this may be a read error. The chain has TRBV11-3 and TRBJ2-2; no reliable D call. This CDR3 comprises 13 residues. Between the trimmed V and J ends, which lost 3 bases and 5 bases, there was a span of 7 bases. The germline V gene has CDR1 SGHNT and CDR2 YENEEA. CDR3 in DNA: TGTGCCAGCAGCTTGGGTGGGACCGGGGAGCTGTTTTTT. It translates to CASSLGGTGELFF.

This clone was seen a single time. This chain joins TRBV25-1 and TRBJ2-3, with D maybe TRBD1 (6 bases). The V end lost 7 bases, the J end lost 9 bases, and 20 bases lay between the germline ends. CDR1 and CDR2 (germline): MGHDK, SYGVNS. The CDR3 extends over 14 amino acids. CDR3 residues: CASNRDNTARTQYF. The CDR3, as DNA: TGTGCCAGCAACCGGGACAATACAGCACGCACGCAGTATTTT.

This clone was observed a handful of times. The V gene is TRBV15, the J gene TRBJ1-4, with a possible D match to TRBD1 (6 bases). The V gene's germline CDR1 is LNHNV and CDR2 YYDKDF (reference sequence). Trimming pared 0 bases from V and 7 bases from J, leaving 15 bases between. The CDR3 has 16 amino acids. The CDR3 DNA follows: TGTGCCACCAGCAGAGATCCCGGGGGCTCGGGTGAAAAACTGTTTTTT. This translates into CATSRDPGGSGEKLFF.

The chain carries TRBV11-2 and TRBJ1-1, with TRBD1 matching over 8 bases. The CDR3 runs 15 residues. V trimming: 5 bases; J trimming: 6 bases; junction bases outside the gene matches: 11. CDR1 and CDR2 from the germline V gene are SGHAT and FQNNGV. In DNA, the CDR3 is TGTGCCAGCAGCGTCAGACAGGGGAGAAGAGCTGAAGCTTTCTTT. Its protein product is CASSVRQGRRAEAFF.

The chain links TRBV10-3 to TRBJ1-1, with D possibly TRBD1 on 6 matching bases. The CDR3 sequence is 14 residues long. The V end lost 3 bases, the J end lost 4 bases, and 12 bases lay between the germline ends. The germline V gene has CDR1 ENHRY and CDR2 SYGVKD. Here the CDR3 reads CAISERGEGTEAFF. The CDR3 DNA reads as TGTGCCATCAGTGAAAGGGGGGAGGGCACTGAAGCTTTCTTT.

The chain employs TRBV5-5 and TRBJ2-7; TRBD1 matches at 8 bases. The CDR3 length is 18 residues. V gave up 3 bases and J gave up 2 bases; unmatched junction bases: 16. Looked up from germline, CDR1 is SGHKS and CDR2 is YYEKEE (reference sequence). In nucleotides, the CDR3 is TGTGCCAGCAGCTCGGATAGGGGCGGACAGGGACAGCCCTACGAGCAGTACTTC. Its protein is CASSSDRGGQGQPYEQYF. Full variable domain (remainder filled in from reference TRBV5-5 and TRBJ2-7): DAGVTQSPTHLIKTRGQQVTLRCSPISGHKSVSWYQQVLGQGPQFIFQYYEKEERGRGNFPDRFSARQFPNYSSELNVNALLLGDSALYLCASSSDRGGQGQPYEQYFGPGTRLTVT.